The 23 T cell receptor beta chains below all came from one sample that was sequenced in a study of blood T cell dynamics during melanoma immunotherapy. TCRdb keeps only in-frame clones here, not all; method: immunoSEQ multiplex PCR. The data show approximately 15,000 clones, 70% to 90% seen once. Time point indicated: pre-treatment baseline. The input for sequencing was blood, taken from a patient treated with checkpoint blockade. Source of these receptors: a human donor with melanoma.

The chain links TRBV6-5 to TRBJ1-5; TRBD1 is a possible D gene (5 bases). The CDR3 runs 13 residues. The germline V gene encodes CDR1 MNHEY and CDR2 SVGAGI. V lost 5 bases and J lost 5, with 10 bases in between. The CDR3 reads CASSADIYQPQHF. CDR3 coding DNA: TGTGCCAGCAGTGCGGACATCTATCAGCCCCAGCATTTT.

The chain links TRBV7-9 to TRBJ1-2; tentatively, D is TRBD1 (5 bases). Trimming left V 3 bases short and J 4 bases short, with 9 bases between. This CDR3 has 13 residues. Germline CDR1 SEHNR, CDR2 FQNEAQ (reference sequence). In nucleotides, the CDR3 is TGTGCCAGCAGCTTTGAGGGGAGCTATGGCTACACCTTC. Its translation: CASSFEGSYGYTF.

This clone was observed once. A junction end diverges from the germline sequence, so it may reflect a read error. The V gene is TRBV5-4, the J gene TRBJ1-6; D gene ambiguous. Germline V CDR1 and CDR2: SGHNT, YYREEE (reference sequence). There are 14 residues in the CDR3. CDR3: CASSLAGFGSPIHF. CDR3 in DNA: TGTGCCAGCAGCTTGGCCGGGTTCGGTTCACCCATCCACTTT.

The rearrangement joins TRBV2 to TRBJ2-1; TRBD2 agrees at 10 bases. CDR1 and CDR2 (germline): SNHLY, FYNNEI. The junction had 7 bases not matched to a gene; V was cut back by 7 bases and J by 4 bases. The CDR3 covers 15 residues. The CDR3 sequence is CASKTVLAGYNEQFF. The CDR3 coding sequence is TGTGCCAGCAAAACGGTACTAGCGGGGTACAATGAGCAGTTCTTC.

This clone was seen a handful of times. The chain has TRBV11-2 and TRBJ2-5; D gene uncertain. There are 14 residues in the CDR3. Germline-derived CDR1 and CDR2 are SGHAT and FQNNGV. V was pared by 2 bases and J by 3 bases, with 10 bases between. The CDR3 reads CASSLKRAEETQYF. The CDR3 nucleotides are TGTGCCAGCAGCTTAAAAAGGGCAGAAGAGACCCAGTACTTC.

This chain links TRBV13 with TRBJ1-2; D might be TRBD1 (5 bases). V was cut by 5 bases and J by 2 bases, with 15 bases left in between. From germline, CDR1 is PRHDT and CDR2 FYEKMQ (reference sequence). The CDR3 is made up of 15 amino acids. The DNA for the CDR3 is TGTGCCAGCAGCGTCGGGGGTCCCGCAAACTATGGCTACACCTTC. As protein: CASSVGGPANYGYTF.

The V and J genes are TRBV7-2 and TRBJ2-3; D unresolved. Trimming shortened V by 5 bases and J by 6 bases, and 9 bases separated the two germline ends. The CDR3 is 12 residues long. Germline V gene data show CDR1 as SGHTA and CDR2 as FQGNSA. CDR3 sequence (DNA): TGTGCCAGCAGCCCCGTTAGGGATACGCAGTATTTT. It specifies CASSPVRDTQYF.

The rearrangement joins TRBV7-9 to TRBJ2-1; D ambiguous. This CDR3 region has 17 residues. V gave up 4 bases and J gave up 0 bases, with 16 bases separating them. Germline V CDR1 and CDR2: SEHNR, FQNEAQ (reference sequence). The CDR3 DNA reads TGTGCCAGCAGCTCGATAGGACGTACGAGCTCCTACAATGAGCAGTTCTTC. It encodes CASSSIGRTSSYNEQFF. The whole variable domain, remainder taken from reference TRBV7-9 and TRBJ2-1, is DTGVSQNPRHKITKRGQNVTFRCDPISEHNRLYWYRQTLGQGPEFLTYFQNEAQLEKSRLLSDRFSAERPKGSFSTLEIQRTEQGDSAMYLCASSSIGRTSSYNEQFFGPGTRLTVL.

The gene calls are TRBV6-4 and TRBJ2-2; perhaps TRBD1 as D (6 bases). Trimming took off 7 bases at V and 1 base at J, with 10 bases between the two ends. Germline CDR1 and CDR2: MRHNA and SNTAGT. The CDR3 has 14 residues. The CDR3 is CASNPTGNTGELFF. CDR3 coding DNA: TGTGCCAGCAACCCGACAGGGAACACCGGGGAGCTGTTTTTT.

The gene calls are TRBV5-1 and TRBJ2-3; unclear D gene. Germline values: CDR1 SGHRS, CDR2 YFSETQ. Trimming removed 4 bases at V and 6 bases at J, with 15 bases between. The CDR3 covers 14 residues. The CDR3 bases are TGCGCCAGCAGCAAGCTCGTGTACGAGGATACGCAGTATTTT. Its translation is CASSKLVYEDTQYF.

The rearrangement uses TRBV7-9 and TRBJ2-2; 7 bases are shared with TRBD1. CDR1 is SEHNR and CDR2 is FQNEAQ in the germline V gene (reference sequence). The CDR3 length is 17 residues. The trim removed 0 bases at V and 2 bases at J, leaving 6 bases unmatched. The CDR3 coding sequence is TGTGCCAGCAGCTTAGCGTGGGGACAGCTCAACACCGGGGAGCTGTTTTTT. Its protein is CASSLAWGQLNTGELFF.

This chain's CDR3 is CASSTETGATGELFF. CDR3 bases: TGCGCCAGCAGCACCGAGACAGGGGCCACCGGGGAGCTGTTTTTT. V usage is TRBV5-1 and J usage is TRBJ2-2, with 8 bases matching TRBD1. The CDR3 has 15 residues. The germline CDR1 and CDR2 sequences are SGHRS and YFSETQ. Losses at the gene ends were 4 bases for V and 4 bases for J; bases not matched to a gene: 6. Based on the CDR3 plus reference TRBV5-1 and TRBJ2-2, the full variable domain is KAGVTQTPRYLIKTRGQQVTLSCSPISGHRSVSWYQQTPGQGLQFLFEYFSETQRNKGNFPGRFSGRQFSNSRSEMNVSTLELGDSALYLCASSTETGATGELFFGEGSRLTVL.

The genes are TRBV28 and TRBJ2-7, with D perhaps matching TRBD1 (6 bases). The germline V gene has CDR1 MDHEN and CDR2 SYDVKM. This CDR3 has 14 amino acids. V lost 3 bases, J lost 3 bases, and 12 bases lay in between. Here the CDR3 reads CASSFGGLSYEQYF. The CDR3 coding sequence is TGTGCCAGCAGTTTTGGGGGCCTAAGCTACGAGCAGTACTTC.

V is TRBV30 and J is TRBJ2-3; no definite D call. Trimming shortened V by 1 base and J by 2 bases, and 16 bases separated the two germline ends. CDR3 length equals 16 residues. Per germline, CDR1 GTSNPN and CDR2 SVGIG (reference sequence). The CDR3 sequence: CAWSGRFRPYTDTQYF. Written as DNA, the CDR3 is TGTGCCTGGAGTGGTCGTTTTAGGCCGTACACAGATACGCAGTATTTT. Full variable domain (rest looked up from reference TRBV30 and TRBJ2-3): SQTIHQWPATLVQPVGSPLSLECTVEGTSNPNLYWYRQAAGRGLQLLFYSVGIGQISSEVPQNLSASRPQDRQFILSSKKLLLSDSGFYLCAWSGRFRPYTDTQYFGPGTRLTVL.

The chain combines TRBV10-2 with TRBJ2-7; 7 bases line up with TRBD1. Germline values: CDR1 WSHSY, CDR2 SAAADI. This CDR3 has 15 amino acids. J gave up 6 bases and V 7 bases, and 15 bases lay outside the gene matches. The CDR3 coding sequence is TGCGCCAGCATGGGGGTAGGGGGCCTTGCCAGCGAGCAGTACTTC. Protein: CASMGVGGLASEQYF.

This clone was observed a single time. The rearrangement joins TRBV5-1 to TRBJ2-3, with 12 bases that match TRBD2. In germline, CDR1 is SGHRS, CDR2 YFSETQ. The CDR3 totals 17 residues. V lost 8 bases, J lost 5 bases, and 15 bases stayed unmatched. CDR3 DNA sequence: TGCGCCAGTTCCCTCACGCCTAGCGGGGGGGCGTTAGATACGCAGTATTTT. Amino acid sequence: CASSLTPSGGALDTQYF.

The DNA for the CDR3 is TGTGCCAGCAGCTTACAGGGGACAGATTACAATGAGCAGTTCTTC. It is translated as CASSLQGTDYNEQFF. V usage is TRBV11-3 and J usage is TRBJ2-1, with TRBD1 identical over 7 bases. The CDR3 extends over 15 amino acids. Germline CDR1 SGHNT, CDR2 YENEEA. V was clipped by 2 bases and J by 4 bases; unmatched bases: 5.

The chain joins TRBV6-6 to TRBJ2-3, with TRBD2 matching over 11 bases. The CDR3 extends over 16 amino acids. Losses at the gene ends were 0 bases for V and 5 bases for J; bases not matched to a gene: 4. Per the germline V gene, CDR1 is MNHNY and CDR2 is SVGAGI (reference sequence). Here the CDR3 DNA reads TGTGCCAGCAGTTACTCTAGCGGGGGGGCGTTAGATACGCAGTATTTT. This encodes CASSYSSGGALDTQYF.

This clone came up a few times. CDR3 protein: CAITPQGGTDTQYF. The DNA for the CDR3 is TGTGCCATCACTCCCCAGGGTGGGACAGATACGCAGTATTTT. The chain uses TRBV10-3 and TRBJ2-3, with a tentative D call TRBD1 (5 bases). The V and J ends lost 7 bases and 3 bases respectively, with 14 bases between them. The CDR3 length is 14 residues. Germline V gene sequence: CDR1 ENHRY, CDR2 SYGVKD.

The chain joins TRBV7-9 to TRBJ1-2; possible D gene TRBD1, 5 bases. CDR1 and CDR2 (germline): SEHNR, FQNEAQ (reference sequence). V was cut by 1 base and J by 8 bases, with 14 bases left in between. This CDR3 comprises 14 residues. DNA for the CDR3: TGTGCCAGCAGCTTAGGCGGAGGCCGGGGGGGCTACACCTTC. This encodes CASSLGGGRGGYTF.

This clone was counted only a few times. V and J are TRBV27 and TRBJ2-2; 14 positions match TRBD2. The V segment lost 5 bases and the J segment 5 bases; nucleotides outside the gene matches: 10. The CDR3 covers 18 residues. In germline, CDR1 is MNHEY, CDR2 SMNVEV (reference sequence). The CDR3 nucleotides are TGTGCCAGCAGTCCGACTAGCGGGGGGGCCTTGGGTACCGGGGAGCTGTTTTTT. It translates to CASSPTSGGALGTGELFF.

The chain is built from TRBV4-1 and TRBJ2-3; the D gene is possibly TRBD1 (5 bases). Trimming removed 6 bases at V and 2 bases at J, with 12 bases between. The CDR3 runs 14 residues. Germline CDR1 and CDR2: MGHRA and YSYEKL. CDR3 protein: CASSVTAITDTQYF. CDR3 sequence (DNA): TGCGCCAGCAGTGTGACAGCTATCACAGATACGCAGTATTTT.

The V call is TRBV10-3, the J call TRBJ2-7; D remains unclear. The CDR3 sequence is 14 residues long. V lost 6 bases and J 0 bases, leaving 12 bases between the germline ends. The V gene's germline CDR1 is ENHRY and CDR2 SYGVKD. The chain's CDR3 is CAIRLTGSSYEQYF. The DNA for the CDR3 is TGTGCCATCAGGTTAACGGGTAGCTCCTACGAGCAGTACTTC.